These 20 T cell receptor beta chains share one sample of origin, sequenced in a study of blood T cell repertoires in COVID-19. The protocol was immunoSEQ multiplex PCR, while the TCRdb copy is restricted to in-frame clones and leaves out a portion. The sample has about 400,000 clones, under 90% seen once. Sequencing input: PBMCs or T cells enriched from blood (not recorded which). The receptor source for this set is a woman aged 25-40 years who had recovered from COVID-19.

The J gene is TRBJ2-7, the V gene TRBV5-4, with D possibly being TRBD2 (5 bases). V dropped 2 bases and J dropped 6 bases, with 12 bases sitting between them. The CDR3 has 13 amino acids. The germline CDR1 and CDR2 sequences are SGHNT and YYREEE (reference sequence). The CDR3 nucleotides read TGTGCCAGCAGCTTTGGGGAGTTAAGCGAGCAGTACTTC. Translated, it gives CASSFGELSEQYF.

The chain is built from TRBV7-6 and TRBJ1-4, with a possible D match to TRBD1 (6 bases). CDR3 size: 15 residues. Per the germline V gene, CDR1 is SGHVS and CDR2 is FNYEAQ. V was shortened by 5 bases and J by 7 bases, with 17 bases between the two germline ends. The CDR3 coding sequence is TGTGCCAGCAGCGCCACAACAGGGCTAGGTGAAAAACTGTTTTTT. It yields the protein CASSATTGLGEKLFF.

V is TRBV10-1 and J is TRBJ2-7, with a tentative D call TRBD1 (6 bases). The CDR3 loop spans 13 amino acids. Germline CDR1 WNHNN, CDR2 SYGVQD (reference sequence). V lost 2 bases and J 6 bases, leaving 11 bases between the germline ends. CDR3 in amino acids: CASSETGQSEQYF. CDR3 nucleotides: TGCGCCAGCAGTGAGACAGGGCAAAGCGAGCAGTACTTC.

This clone came up once. The genes are TRBV7-3 and TRBJ1-4; D ambiguous. CDR3 size: 15 residues. Germline CDR1 and CDR2: SGHTA and FQGTGA. Trimming left V 1 base short and J 0 bases short, with 6 bases between. The CDR3 region has the DNA TGTGCCAGCAGCTTAAGGCGGGCAACTAATGAAAAACTGTTTTTT. This sequence encodes CASSLRRATNEKLFF. The full variable domain, in which reference TRBV7-3 and TRBJ1-4 provide the parts outside the CDR3, is GAGVSQTPSNKVTEKGKYVELRCDPISGHTALYWYRQSLGQGPEFLIYFQGTGAADDSGLPNDRFFAVRPEGSVSTLKIQRTERGDSAVYLCASSLRRATNEKLFFGSGTQLSVL.

The chain employs TRBV19 and TRBJ2-3, with TRBD1 as a possible D gene (6 bases). Germline V gene lookup returns CDR1 LNHDA and CDR2 SQIVND (reference sequence). V was clipped by 5 bases and J by 2 bases, with 11 bases between them. The CDR3 runs 14 residues. The CDR3 loop is CASSPGHVTDTQYF. CDR3 nucleotides: TGTGCCAGTAGTCCGGGACATGTCACAGATACGCAGTATTTT. The whole variable domain, filled in from reference TRBV19 and TRBJ2-3, reads DGGITQSPKYLFRKEGQNVTLSCEQNLNHDAMYWYRQDPGQGLRLIYYSQIVNDFQKGDIAEGYSVSREKKESFPLTVTSAQKNPTAFYLCASSPGHVTDTQYFGPGTRLTVL.

In its sample, this clone was seen a few times. The chain links TRBV6-4 to TRBJ2-1, with D tentatively TRBD2 (5 bases). Trimming cost V 0 bases and J 6 bases, with 12 bases left between them. Germline V gene sequence: CDR1 MRHNA, CDR2 SNTAGT. The length of the CDR3 is 15 residues. CDR3 protein: CASSDSRASTNEQFF. CDR3 sequence (DNA): TGTGCCAGCAGTGACTCGAGGGCGTCTACCAATGAGCAGTTCTTC.

This rearrangement joins TRBV4-2 to TRBJ1-2; D is possibly TRBD1 (5 bases). CDR3 length: 14 residues. CDR1 is LGHNA, CDR2 YNFKEQ, per germline. Trimming stripped 1 base from V and 1 base from J, with 7 bases between. CDR3 sequence: CASSQGQLNYGYTF. DNA of the CDR3: TGTGCCAGCAGCCAAGGACAGCTTAACTATGGCTACACCTTC.

The rearrangement uses TRBV30 and TRBJ1-5, with no clear D. The germline CDR1 and CDR2 sequences are GTSNPN and SVGIG (reference sequence). The germline V and J ends were trimmed by 0 bases and 0 bases, with 6 bases remaining between them. This CDR3 spans 14 amino acids. CDR3 in amino acids: CAWSVSNSNQPQHF. The CDR3 DNA sequence: TGTGCCTGGAGTGTCAGTAATAGCAATCAGCCCCAGCATTTT.

CDR3 nucleotide sequence: TGTGCCAGCAGCTTAGCCCCCGGGACAGCTTTCCCCATCTATGGCTACACCTTC. Residues: CASSLAPGTAFPIYGYTF. This chain connects TRBV7-9 to TRBJ1-2, with 7 bases aligning to TRBD1. The CDR3 is made up of 18 amino acids. V was clipped by 0 bases and J by 4 bases; unmatched bases: 14. Germline loops: CDR1 SEHNR, CDR2 FQNEAQ (reference sequence).

The chain uses TRBV12-3 or TRBV12-4 and TRBJ1-2; 7 nucleotides agree with TRBD1. The length of the CDR3 is 13 residues. V dropped 6 bases and J dropped 6; count of bases not matched to a gene: 7. DNA of the CDR3: TGTGCCAGCAGCGCACAGGGGATGGATGGCTACACCTTC. This encodes CASSAQGMDGYTF.

This chain links TRBV6-1 with TRBJ1-6; 7 nucleotides match TRBD1. This CDR3 comprises 13 residues. V lost 6 bases, J lost 7 bases, and 3 bases stayed unmatched. Germline loops: CDR1 MNHNS, CDR2 SASEGT. Here the CDR3 reads CASRTGVNSPLHF. CDR3 nucleotides: TGTGCCAGCAGAACAGGGGTGAATTCACCCCTCCACTTT.

The chain couples TRBV5-4 to TRBJ2-2; 13 bases agree with TRBD2. The CDR3 contains 16 residues. Per the germline V gene, CDR1 is SGHNT and CDR2 is YYREEE (reference sequence). V lost 4 bases and J lost 7; bases outside the gene matches: 7. CDR3 DNA: TGTGCCAGCAGCCAACGACTAGCGGGAGGACACGGGGAGCTGTTTTTT. Protein: CASSQRLAGGHGELFF. The full variable domain, its missing parts supplied by reference TRBV5-4 and TRBJ2-2, is ETGVTQSPTHLIKTRGQQVTLRCSSQSGHNTVSWYQQALGQGPQFIFQYYREEENGRGNFPPRFSGLQFPNYSSELNVNALELDDSALYLCASSQRLAGGHGELFFGEGSRLTVL.

This clone was picked up one time. The V call is TRBV21-1, the J call TRBJ2-3; the D call of TRBD2 is as the table states it, not checked on the DNA. TRBV21-1 is a pseudogene segment. The CDR3 extends over 15 amino acids. The CDR3 sequence is CASSRLAGVTDTQYF. In nucleotides, the CDR3 is TGTGCCAGCAGCAGATTAGCGGGAGTGACAGATACGCAGTATTTT.

This CDR3 is CATSGRGIRKQFF. CDR3 coding DNA: TGTGCCACCAGTGGTCGGGGAATACGAAAGCAGTTCTTC. The chain combines TRBV24-1 with TRBJ2-1; TRBD2 is a possible D gene (5 bases). Per the germline V gene, CDR1 is KGHDR and CDR2 is SFDVKD. This CDR3 is built from 13 residues. The V gene lost 5 bases and the J gene lost 11 bases, with 15 bases spanning the gap.

The chain has TRBV19 and TRBJ1-5, with TRBD1 matching 8 bases. CDR1 and CDR2 from the germline V gene are LNHDA and SQIVND (reference sequence). This CDR3 has 13 residues. With V trimmed by 7 bases and J by 6 bases, 5 bases remained unmatched. The CDR3: CASTRGRGQPQHF. CDR3 bases: TGTGCCAGTACCAGGGGGCGCGGTCAGCCCCAGCATTTT.

V usage is TRBV4-2 and J usage is TRBJ2-1; TRBD2 matches at 11 bases. Per germline, CDR1 LGHNA and CDR2 YNFKEQ. The ends lost 4 bases at V and 6 bases at J; junction bases unmatched: 8. CDR3 length: 16 residues. The CDR3 bases are TGTGCCAGCAGCCCCCTAGCGGGAGGAAAGGGCAATGAGCAGTTCTTC. Amino acid sequence: CASSPLAGGKGNEQFF.

The V and J genes are TRBV5-5 and TRBJ1-3; D unclear. V gave up 1 base and J gave up 4 bases, with 6 bases separating them. This CDR3 is 13 amino acids long. Germline V gene data show CDR1 as SGHKS and CDR2 as YYEKEE (reference sequence). Written as DNA, the CDR3 is TGTGCCAGCAGCTTGTTCCTCGGAAACACCATATATTTT. Protein product: CASSLFLGNTIYF.

V usage is TRBV7-9 and J usage is TRBJ2-1, with 8 bases aligning to TRBD2. Germline loops: CDR1 SEHNR, CDR2 FQNEAQ (reference sequence). The CDR3 has 19 amino acids. The J segment lost 0 bases and the V segment lost 2 bases, leaving 12 bases of the junction unmatched. Here the CDR3 reads CASSLRLSGSWSSYNEQFF. The CDR3 bases are TGTGCCAGCAGCTTAAGGCTAAGCGGGAGCTGGAGCTCCTACAATGAGCAGTTCTTC.

The chain has TRBV7-9 and TRBJ1-1, with D tentatively TRBD1 (6 bases). Germline assignment: CDR1 SEHNR and CDR2 FQNEAQ (reference sequence). The CDR3 has 16 amino acids. V lost 5 bases to trimming and J lost 0 bases, with 16 bases between them. This CDR3 is CASSPVGGRLNTEAFF. CDR3 in DNA: TGTGCCAGCAGCCCCGTGGGGGGGCGACTGAACACTGAAGCTTTCTTT.

For the CDR3, the DNA is TGTGCCAGTAGTCCTCCTACAGGGAATCTTTATGGCTACACCTTC. It yields the protein CASSPPTGNLYGYTF. The V call is TRBV19, the J call TRBJ1-2, with D perhaps matching TRBD1 (6 bases). Germline V gene sequence: CDR1 LNHDA, CDR2 SQIVND (reference sequence). The V end was cut by 5 bases, the J end by 5 bases, with 18 bases between. This CDR3 contains 15 residues.